The subject of this entry is one T cell receptor (beta chain). The antigen is undetermined. With 5 bases clipped from V and 5 bases from J, the junction kept 3 bases outside the gene matches. The CDR3 is 13 residues long. Germline V CDR1 and CDR2: SGHTA, FQGTGA. Vbeta (60) and Jbeta (13) primers were used in the PCR. Repertoires were generated with immunoSEQ multiplex PCR, while TCRdb's copy carries only in-frame clones and drops some. The sample lists over 150,000 clones; almost 85% were seen once. The data are from a study of cytomegalovirus exposure and HLA in healthy donors. Study results and caveats: Later analysis identified 17,000 or so TCR beta sequences associated with HLA alleles, using a false discovery rate threshold of 0.05. In an earlier analysis, productive rearrangement rates for most beta V segments clustered near 87% or 30%.

Though nominally healthy at sampling, donors likely had unrecorded immune exposures. Sequencing used PBMCs. The chain links TRBV7-3 to TRBJ2-5, with 9 bases identical to TRBD1. This TCR was recovered from a girl under 18 in good health and CMV-seropositive. CDR3 bases: TGTGCCAGCAGCCAAGACAGGGGGGAGACCCAGTACTTC. This encodes CASSQDRGETQYF.